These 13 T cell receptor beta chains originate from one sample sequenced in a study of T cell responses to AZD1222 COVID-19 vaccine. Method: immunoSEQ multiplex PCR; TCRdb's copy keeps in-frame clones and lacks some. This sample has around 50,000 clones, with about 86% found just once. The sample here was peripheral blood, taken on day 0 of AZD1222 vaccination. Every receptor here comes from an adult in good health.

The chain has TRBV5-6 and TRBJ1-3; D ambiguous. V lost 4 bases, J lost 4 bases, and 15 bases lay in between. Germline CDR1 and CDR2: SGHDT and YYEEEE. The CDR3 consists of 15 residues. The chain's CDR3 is CASSPPSASGNTIYF. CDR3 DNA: TGTGCCAGCAGCCCACCGTCCGCGTCCGGAAACACCATATATTTT.

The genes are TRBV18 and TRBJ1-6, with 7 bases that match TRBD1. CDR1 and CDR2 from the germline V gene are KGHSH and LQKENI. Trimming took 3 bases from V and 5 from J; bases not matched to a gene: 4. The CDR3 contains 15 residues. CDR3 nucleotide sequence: TGTGCCAGCTCACCCTCGACAGGGAATAATTCACCCCTCCACTTT. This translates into CASSPSTGNNSPLHF.

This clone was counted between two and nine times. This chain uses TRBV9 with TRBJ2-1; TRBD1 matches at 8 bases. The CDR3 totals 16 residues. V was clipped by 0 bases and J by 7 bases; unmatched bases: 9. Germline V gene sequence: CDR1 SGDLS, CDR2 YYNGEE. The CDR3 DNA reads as TGTGCCAGCAGCGTAGATAACAGGGGGTCATGGAATGAGCAGTTCTTC. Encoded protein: CASSVDNRGSWNEQFF.

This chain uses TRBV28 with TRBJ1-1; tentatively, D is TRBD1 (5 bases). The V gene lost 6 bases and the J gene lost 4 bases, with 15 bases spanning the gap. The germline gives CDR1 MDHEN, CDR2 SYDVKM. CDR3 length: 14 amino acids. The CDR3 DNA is TGTGCCAGCAGCCAGAGGCAGGGTTCCACTGAAGCTTTCTTT. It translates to CASSQRQGSTEAFF.

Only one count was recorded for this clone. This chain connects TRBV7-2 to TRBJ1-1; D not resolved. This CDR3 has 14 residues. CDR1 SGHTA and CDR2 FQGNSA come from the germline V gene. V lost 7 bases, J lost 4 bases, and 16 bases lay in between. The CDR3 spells CASTLPGVLTEAFF. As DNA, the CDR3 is TGTGCCAGCACCCTTCCCGGGGTTCTCACTGAAGCTTTCTTT.

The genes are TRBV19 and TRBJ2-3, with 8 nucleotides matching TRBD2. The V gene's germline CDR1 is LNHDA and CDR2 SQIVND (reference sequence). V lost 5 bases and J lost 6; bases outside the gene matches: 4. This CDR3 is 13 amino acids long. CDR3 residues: CASSGGGSDTQYF. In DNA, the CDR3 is TGTGCCAGTAGTGGCGGGGGGAGTGATACGCAGTATTTT.

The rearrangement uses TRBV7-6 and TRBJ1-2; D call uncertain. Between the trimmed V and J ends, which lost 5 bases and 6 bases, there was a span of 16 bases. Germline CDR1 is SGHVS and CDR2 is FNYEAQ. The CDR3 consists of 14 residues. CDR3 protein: CASSRTEGRDGYTF. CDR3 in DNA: TGTGCCAGCAGCCGCACGGAAGGGAGGGATGGCTACACCTTC.

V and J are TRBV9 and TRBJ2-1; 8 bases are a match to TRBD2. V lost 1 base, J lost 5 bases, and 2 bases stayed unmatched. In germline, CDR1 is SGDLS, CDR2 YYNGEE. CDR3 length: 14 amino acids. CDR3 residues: CASSVLLADNEQFF. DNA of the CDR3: TGTGCCAGCAGCGTACTACTAGCGGACAATGAGCAGTTCTTC.

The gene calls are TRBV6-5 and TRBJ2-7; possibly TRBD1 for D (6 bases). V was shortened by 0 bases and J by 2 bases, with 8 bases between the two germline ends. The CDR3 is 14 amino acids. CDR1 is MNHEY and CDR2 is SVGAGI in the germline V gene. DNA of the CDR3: TGTGCCAGCAGTTACTCGACAGGTGCCTACGAGCAGTACTTC. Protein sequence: CASSYSTGAYEQYF.

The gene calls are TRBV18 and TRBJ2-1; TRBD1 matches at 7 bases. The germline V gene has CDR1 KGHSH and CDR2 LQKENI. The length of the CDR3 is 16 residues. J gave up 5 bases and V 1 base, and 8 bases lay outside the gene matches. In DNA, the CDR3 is TGTGCCAGCTCACCACTTCAGGGGGTTTCCGACAATGAGCAGTTCTTC. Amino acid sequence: CASSPLQGVSDNEQFF.

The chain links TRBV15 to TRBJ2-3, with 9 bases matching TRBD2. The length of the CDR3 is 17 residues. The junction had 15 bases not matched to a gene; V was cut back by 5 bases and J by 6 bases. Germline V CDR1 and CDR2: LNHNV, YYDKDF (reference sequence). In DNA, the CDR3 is TGTGCCACCAGCTACGAATTTGCGGGAGGGCCATACGATACGCAGTATTTT. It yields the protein CATSYEFAGGPYDTQYF.

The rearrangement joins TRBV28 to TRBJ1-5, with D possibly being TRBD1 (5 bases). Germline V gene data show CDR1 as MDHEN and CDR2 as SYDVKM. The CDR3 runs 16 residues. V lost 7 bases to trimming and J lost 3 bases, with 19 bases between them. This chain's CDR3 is CASTTPGAGLNQPQHF. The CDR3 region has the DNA TGTGCCAGCACCACCCCTGGGGCAGGACTCAATCAGCCCCAGCATTTT.

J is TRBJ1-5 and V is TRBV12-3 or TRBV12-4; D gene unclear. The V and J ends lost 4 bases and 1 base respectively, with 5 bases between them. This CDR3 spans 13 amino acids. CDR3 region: CASSSDSNQPQHF. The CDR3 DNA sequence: TGTGCCAGCAGTTCGGACAGCAATCAGCCCCAGCATTTT.